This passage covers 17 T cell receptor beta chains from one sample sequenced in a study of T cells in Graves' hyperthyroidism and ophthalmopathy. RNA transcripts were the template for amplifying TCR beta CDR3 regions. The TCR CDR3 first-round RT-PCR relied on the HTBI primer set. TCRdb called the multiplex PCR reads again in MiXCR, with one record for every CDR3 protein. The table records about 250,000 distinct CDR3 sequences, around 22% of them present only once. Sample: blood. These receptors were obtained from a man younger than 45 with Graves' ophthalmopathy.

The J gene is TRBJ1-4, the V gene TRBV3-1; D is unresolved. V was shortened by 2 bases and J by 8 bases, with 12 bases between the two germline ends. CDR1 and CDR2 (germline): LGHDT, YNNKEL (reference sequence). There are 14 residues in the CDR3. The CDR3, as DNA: TGTGCCAGCAGCCAAACAGCCCAGGAAGAAAAACTGTTTTTT. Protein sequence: CASSQTAQEEKLFF.

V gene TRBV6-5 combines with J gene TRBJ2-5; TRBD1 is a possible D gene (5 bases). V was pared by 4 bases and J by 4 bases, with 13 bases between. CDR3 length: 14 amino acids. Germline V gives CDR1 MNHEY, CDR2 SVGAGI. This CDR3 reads CASSLGFQGETQYF. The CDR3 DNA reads TGTGCCAGCAGTTTGGGATTTCAGGGAGAGACCCAGTACTTC.

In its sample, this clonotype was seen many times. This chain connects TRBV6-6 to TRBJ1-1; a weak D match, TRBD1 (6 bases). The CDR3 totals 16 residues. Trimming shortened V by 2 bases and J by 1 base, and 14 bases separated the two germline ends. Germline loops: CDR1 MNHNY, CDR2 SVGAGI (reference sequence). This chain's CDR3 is CASSYEGGGSNTEAFF. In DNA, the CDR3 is TGTGCCAGCAGTTACGAGGGGGGCGGCTCGAACACTGAAGCTTTCTTT.

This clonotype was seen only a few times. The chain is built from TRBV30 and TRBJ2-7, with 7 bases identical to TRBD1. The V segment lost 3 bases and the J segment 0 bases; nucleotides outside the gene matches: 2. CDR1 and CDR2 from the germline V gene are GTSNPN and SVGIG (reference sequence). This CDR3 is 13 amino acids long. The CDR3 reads CAWRGQSSYEQYF. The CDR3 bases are TGTGCCTGGAGGGGACAGAGCTCCTACGAGCAGTACTTC.

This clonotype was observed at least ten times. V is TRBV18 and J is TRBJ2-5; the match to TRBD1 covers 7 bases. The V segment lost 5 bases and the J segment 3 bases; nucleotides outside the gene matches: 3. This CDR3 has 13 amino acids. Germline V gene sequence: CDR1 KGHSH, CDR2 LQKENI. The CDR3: CASSIDREETQYF. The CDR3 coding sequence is TGTGCCAGCTCAATCGACAGGGAAGAGACCCAGTACTTC.

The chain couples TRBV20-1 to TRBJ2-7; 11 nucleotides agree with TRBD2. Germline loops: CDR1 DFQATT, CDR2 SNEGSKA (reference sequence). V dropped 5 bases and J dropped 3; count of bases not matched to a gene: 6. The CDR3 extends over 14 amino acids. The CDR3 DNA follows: TGCAGTGCTGGCAAAGGGACTAGCGGCTACGAGCAGTACTTC. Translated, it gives CSAGKGTSGYEQYF.

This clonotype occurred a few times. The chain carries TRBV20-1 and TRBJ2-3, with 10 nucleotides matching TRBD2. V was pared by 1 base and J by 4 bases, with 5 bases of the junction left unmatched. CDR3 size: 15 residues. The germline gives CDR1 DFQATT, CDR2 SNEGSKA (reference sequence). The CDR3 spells CSARGASGSADTQYF. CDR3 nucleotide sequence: TGCAGTGCTAGAGGGGCTAGCGGGAGCGCAGATACGCAGTATTTT.

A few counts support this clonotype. The DNA for the CDR3 is TGTGCCATCAGCCGGGACACGACCTCCTACGAGCAGTACTTC. Its protein is CAISRDTTSYEQYF. V and J are TRBV10-3 and TRBJ2-7; a possible D gene is TRBD1 (6 bases). Deletions cut 6 bases from V and 0 bases from J, with 12 bases between. The germline V gene encodes CDR1 ENHRY and CDR2 SYGVKD. The CDR3 extends over 14 amino acids.

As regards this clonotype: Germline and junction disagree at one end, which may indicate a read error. CDR3 nucleotide sequence: TGTGCCAGCAGAACTAGCGGGAGAGTCTCCAATAAGCAGTTCTTC. Amino acids: CASRTSGRVSNKQFF. The rearrangement uses TRBV3-1 and TRBJ2-1; 11 bases line up with TRBD2. The CDR3 is 15 residues long. Germline lookup yields CDR1 LGHDT and CDR2 YNNKEL (reference sequence).

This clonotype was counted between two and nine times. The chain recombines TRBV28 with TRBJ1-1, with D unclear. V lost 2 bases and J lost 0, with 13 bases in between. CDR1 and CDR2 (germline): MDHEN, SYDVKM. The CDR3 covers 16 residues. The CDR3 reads CASSLNPNYMNTEAFF. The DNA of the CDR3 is TGTGCCAGCAGTTTAAACCCCAACTACATGAACACTGAAGCTTTCTTT.

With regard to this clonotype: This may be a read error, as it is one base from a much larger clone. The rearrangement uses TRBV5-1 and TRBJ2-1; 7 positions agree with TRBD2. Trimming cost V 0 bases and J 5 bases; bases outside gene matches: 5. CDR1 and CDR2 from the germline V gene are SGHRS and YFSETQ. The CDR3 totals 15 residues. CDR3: CASSLVGTTNNEQFF. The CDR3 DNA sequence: TGCGCCAGCAGCTTGGTGGGGACTACCAACAATGAGCAGTTCTTC.

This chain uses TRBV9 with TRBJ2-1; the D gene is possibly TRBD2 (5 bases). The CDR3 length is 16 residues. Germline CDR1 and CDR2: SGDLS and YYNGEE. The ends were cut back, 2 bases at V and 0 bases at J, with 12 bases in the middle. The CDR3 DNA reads TGTGCCAGCAGCGTTGGCGGGTCCCTCTCCTACAATGAGCAGTTCTTC. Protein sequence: CASSVGGSLSYNEQFF.

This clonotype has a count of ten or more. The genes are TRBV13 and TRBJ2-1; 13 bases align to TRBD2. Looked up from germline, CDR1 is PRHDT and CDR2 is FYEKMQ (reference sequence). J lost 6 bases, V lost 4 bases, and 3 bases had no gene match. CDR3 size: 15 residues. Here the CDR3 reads CASSSGLAGTNEQFF. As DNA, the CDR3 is TGTGCCAGCAGCTCGGGACTAGCGGGAACCAATGAGCAGTTCTTC.

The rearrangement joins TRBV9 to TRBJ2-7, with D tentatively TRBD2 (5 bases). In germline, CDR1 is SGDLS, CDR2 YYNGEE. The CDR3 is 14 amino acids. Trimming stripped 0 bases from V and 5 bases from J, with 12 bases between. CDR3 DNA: TGTGCCAGCAGCGTAGACGGGAATGGCGACGAGCAGTACTTC. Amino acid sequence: CASSVDGNGDEQYF. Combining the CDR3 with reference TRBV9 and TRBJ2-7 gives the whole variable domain DSGVTQTPKHLITATGQRVTLRCSPRSGDLSVYWYQQSLDQGLQFLIQYYNGEERAKGNILERFSAQQFPDLHSELNLSSLELGDSALYFCASSVDGNGDEQYFGPGTRLTVT.

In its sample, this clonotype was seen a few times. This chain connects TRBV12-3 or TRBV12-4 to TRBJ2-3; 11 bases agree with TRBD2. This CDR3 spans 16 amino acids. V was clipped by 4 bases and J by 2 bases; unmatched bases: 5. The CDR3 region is CASSSIAGGATDTQYF. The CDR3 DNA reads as TGTGCCAGCAGTTCCATAGCGGGGGGGGCCACAGATACGCAGTATTTT.

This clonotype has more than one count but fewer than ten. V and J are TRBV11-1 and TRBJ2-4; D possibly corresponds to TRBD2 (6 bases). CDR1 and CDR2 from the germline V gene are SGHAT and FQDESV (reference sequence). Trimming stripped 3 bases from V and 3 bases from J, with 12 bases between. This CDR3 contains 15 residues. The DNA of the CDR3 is TGTGCCAGCAGCTTGGGGGGAGTCGACAAAAACATTCAGTACTTC. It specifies CASSLGGVDKNIQYF.

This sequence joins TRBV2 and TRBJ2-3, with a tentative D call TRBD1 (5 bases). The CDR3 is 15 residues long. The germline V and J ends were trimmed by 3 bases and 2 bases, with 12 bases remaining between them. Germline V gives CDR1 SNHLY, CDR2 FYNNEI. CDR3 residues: CASSELGVNTDTQYF. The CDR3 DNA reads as TGTGCCAGCAGTGAGCTAGGGGTTAACACAGATACGCAGTATTTT.